Many counts were recorded for the clone carrying this TCR beta chain. The antigen is undetermined. CDR3 size: 14 residues. V lost 0 bases to trimming and J lost 2 bases; unmatched junction nucleotides: 2. Germline lookup yields CDR1 DFQATT and CDR2 SNEGSKA (reference sequence). Synthesis of cDNA was carried out by template-switch 5'RACE. The reaction used 10-nucleotide random UMIs. TCRdb called the 5' RACE reads again in MiXCR, with one record for every CDR3 protein. The data contain tens of thousands of distinct CDR3 sequences, around 3% of them singletons. Unsorted libraries were generated from 2 million PBMCs. These cells had been stored in RNAlater at -80 C. This entry is derived from a study of neurological immune-mediated disorders. Study conclusions and caveats: The study phylogenetically grouped the repertoires of 18 of 34 multiple sclerosis patients into one related-CDR3 cluster, a possible signature. The multiple sclerosis repertoire cluster was not associated with any clinical or MRI feature, with the authors stating that larger cohorts are needed.

This sequence was found in a man aged 40-49 years with multiple sclerosis. The sample taken for sequencing was PBMCs. The chain has TRBV20-1 and TRBJ2-3, with 7 nucleotides matching TRBD2. CDR3 sequence: CSARDGGYTDTQYF. CDR3 nucleotide sequence: TGCAGTGCTAGAGACGGGGGGTACACAGATACGCAGTATTTT.